This T cell receptor beta chain appears in the sequencing data of a study of shared clonotypes between healthy human individuals (TCRdb year 2020). For the wider study: The cohort comprised two women and a few men aged 18 to 49 years. Per donor, leukapheresis produced somewhere between about 0.8 and 9.5 billion PBMCs. For each donor, CD4 naive and CD4 memory were each run on three plates, CD8 naive on two plates, and CD8 memory on one plate. To increase sequencing depth and limit assay-specific biases, TCR repertoire library preparation and sequencing were carried out by different laboratories using diverse techniques. Blood TCR repertoires of a handful of healthy adults were deeply sequenced to estimate repertoire size and the extent of clonotype sharing between individuals. Results and caveats for the whole study, not just this receptor: Sampling was limited to blood, and TCR repertoires in tissue likely differ from TCR repertoires in blood. Naive subsets generally had larger estimated clonotype richness than memory subsets. Based on pairwise subsampling, the degree of clonotype sharing among donors was expected to be affected by sequencing depth. Sharing across a few donors was observed for about 5% of naive CD4, under 4% of naive CD8, 2% to 2.5% of memory CD4, and roughly 0.4% of memory CD8 clonotypes. Because the study included only a small number of donors, the genetic and exposure-history diversity represented was limited. Higher generation probabilities were observed for clonotypes shared by all four sorted-subset donors than for non-shared clonotypes. Even with the large sequencing depth, rarefaction of the sorted-subset datasets indicated that sequencing was incomplete.

Counted from cysteine to phenylalanine, this CDR3 has 14 amino acids. Only CDR3 DNA remains: 42 bases, in frame from the first base. Cut back by 5 bases and 2 bases, the V and J ends lie 10 bases apart. Sequences SEHNR (CDR1) and FQNEAQ (CDR2) are obtained from the germline V gene (reference sequence). As to this clone: No antigen is known for it. No quality values exist for individual bases; no much larger clone is one base distant.

Using the deep immunoSEQ assay, TCR CDR3 regions were amplified from genomic DNA by multiplex PCR. Extracted genomic DNA from each cell subset was distributed evenly across all wells of several immunoSEQ 96-well plates, and each plate was treated as a replicate. Each replicate PCR for sorted subsets received approximately 200 ng genomic DNA, equal to about 30,000 T cell genomes. The purified libraries were quantified using a Qubit 3.0 fluorometer, sized with a Bioanalyzer 2100, and then quantified again using the KAPA Library Quantification kit. Every immunoSEQ 96-well plate was sequenced on a dedicated single-read 150-cycle Illumina NextSeq 550 flow cell. On the authors' methods: Because only junctional sequences without quality scores were contained in the immunoSEQ output, filtering matching that applied to full-length reads could not be performed. To assign V/J genes and CDR3, sequences were annotated against IMGT germline references using PyIR, a Python wrapper for IgBLAST v1.9. Reads were filtered out if the reads had weak V/J assignments (E-value above 1e-6), no CDR3, stop codons, out-of-frame junctions, or ambiguous translated residues. V3J clonotypes were defined as sequences sharing the same inferred V gene, J gene, and CDR3 amino acid sequence. To compute the percentage overlap between repertoires, the number of shared unique clonotypes was divided by the size of the smaller repertoire. Richness of each repertoire was evaluated using RTK rarefaction, the Chao1 estimator, and Recon v2.1 estimates of unobserved clonotypes. Generation probabilities for all TCRbeta clonotypes obtained by the gDNA method from a handful of donors were computed using OLGA. Not all clones reach the TCRdb copy of this immuneACCESS table, which keeps in-frame sequences only. Checked studies attribute under half of the gap to unresolved V genes and leave the rest unexplained. The DNA gave D and trimming, while V, J and clone size come from that table. The sample data list a few million clones, and around 94% of these were observed just once. The ten largest clonotypes hold about 0.13% of the sample.

Donors were healthy HIV-negative adults with no recently reported acute infections or vaccinations. Every donor was a Caucasian adult living in Nashville, Tennessee, USA. CD4+ T cells were enriched through magnetic negative selection, after which naive cells were positively selected on CD45RA and the remaining negative fraction served as the memory subset. Blood was obtained by leukapheresis, after which PBMCs were separated by Ficoll-Histopaque density gradient centrifugation and cryopreserved in liquid nitrogen vapor phase. Purity and quantity of every magnetically sorted T cell population were checked by analytical flow cytometry. Genomic DNA was isolated from each sorted fraction and quantified by UV absorbance on a Nanodrop 2000c.

The receptor comes from a man in his late teens or twenties in good health. Sequences were obtained from naive CD4+ T cells sorted from blood. The label giving this sample's cell subset or site can be read as: CD45RA+ positively selected. The rearrangement combines TRBV7-9 with TRBJ2-1, with TRBD2 perhaps the D gene, on 5 matching bases. The CDR3 has the sequence CASSPPGTYNEQFF. The DNA is as follows: TGTGCCAGCAGCCCCCCCGGGACCTACAATGAGCAGTTCTTC.